One and the same sample provided the 28 T cell receptor beta chains below, sequenced in a study of beta chain features in type 1 diabetes. As every portion of the isolated RNA was reverse transcribed, the sequencing read expressed TCRB transcripts. Assay used: immunoSEQ multiplex PCR; TCRdb lists only in-frame clones, some missing. The table shows about 150,000 clones, with 8.1% occurring only once. Sequencing was carried out using central memory CD4+ T cells from blood. These receptor sequences come from a man aged 18 to 30 in good health.

This clone was recorded a few times. The chain combines TRBV28 with TRBJ1-1; maybe TRBD1 (5 bases). The CDR3 is 14 residues long. Germline CDR1 reads MDHEN; CDR2 reads SYDVKM. V was shortened by 1 base and J by 4 bases, with 10 bases between the two germline ends. In DNA, the CDR3 is TGTGCCAGCAGTTTATCCGGGGGTAGCACTGAAGCTTTCTTT. As protein: CASSLSGGSTEAFF.

This clone was recorded many times. This rearrangement joins TRBV5-4 to TRBJ1-2, with a tentative D call TRBD1 (5 bases). The CDR3 has 13 residues. The germline CDR1 and CDR2 sequences are SGHNT and YYREEE (reference sequence). V was trimmed by 1 base and J by 6 bases, leaving 10 bases between them. CDR3 in amino acids: CASSLTGTDGYTF. As DNA, the CDR3 is TGTGCCAGCAGCTTGACCGGGACTGATGGCTACACCTTC.

J is TRBJ2-3 and V is TRBV5-4; TRBD1 is a possible D gene (6 bases). Germline V gene lookup returns CDR1 SGHNT and CDR2 YYREEE (reference sequence). V lost 3 bases and J 0 bases, leaving 8 bases between the germline ends. The CDR3 is 14 residues long. The CDR3 spells CASSWDKSTDTQYF. CDR3 coding DNA: TGTGCCAGCAGCTGGGACAAAAGCACAGATACGCAGTATTTT.

This clone was observed many times. The chain has TRBV7-2 and TRBJ2-5; TRBD2 matches 13 bases. The germline V gene has CDR1 SGHTA and CDR2 FQGNSA. V was clipped by 5 bases and J by 5 bases; unmatched bases: 11. The CDR3 contains 17 residues. The CDR3 reads CASSRPGLAGVGETQYF. The CDR3 nucleotides are TGTGCCAGCAGCAGACCTGGACTAGCGGGAGTAGGGGAGACCCAGTACTTC.

J is TRBJ2-5 and V is TRBV11-2, with 7 nucleotides matching TRBD2. This CDR3 comprises 17 residues. V lost 3 bases to trimming and J lost 5 bases; unmatched junction nucleotides: 15. From germline, CDR1 is SGHAT and CDR2 FQNNGV. The DNA of the CDR3 is TGTGCCAGCAGCTTTTCGGCCCCGGGGGAGGGTCGGGAGACCCAGTACTTC. Its translation is CASSFSAPGEGRETQYF.

This clone was observed a handful of times. The CDR3 loop reads CASSSGPGANVLTF. CDR3 in DNA: TGTGCCAGCAGTTCAGGGCCCGGGGCCAACGTCCTGACTTTC. The V gene is TRBV6-4, the J gene TRBJ2-6; D possibly corresponds to TRBD1 (5 bases). V was shortened by 5 bases and J by 4 bases, with 9 bases between the two germline ends. Germline CDR1 and CDR2: MRHNA and SNTAGT. The CDR3 spans 14 residues.

The rearrangement links TRBV5-1 to TRBJ1-1; D might be TRBD1 (5 bases). The germline V and J ends were trimmed by 0 bases and 1 base, with 13 bases remaining between them. The germline V gene has CDR1 SGHRS and CDR2 YFSETQ. The CDR3 runs to 16 residues. The CDR3 loop is CASSLGSTGRNTEAFF. CDR3 nucleotides: TGCGCCAGCAGCTTGGGATCTACAGGAAGGAACACTGAAGCTTTCTTT.

This clone has at least ten counts. The chain is built from TRBV19 and TRBJ1-2; the match to TRBD1 covers 7 bases. The length of the CDR3 is 14 residues. Trimming cost V 5 bases and J 6 bases; bases outside gene matches: 9. Germline V gene lookup returns CDR1 LNHDA and CDR2 SQIVND (reference sequence). CDR3 in amino acids: CASSYRVQGNGYTF. The CDR3 DNA reads TGTGCCAGTAGTTATAGGGTACAGGGGAATGGCTACACCTTC.

The chain joins TRBV10-3 to TRBJ2-1, with 8 bases matching TRBD2. Germline loops: CDR1 ENHRY, CDR2 SYGVKD. The CDR3 is made up of 15 amino acids. V lost 3 bases to trimming and J lost 5 bases; unmatched junction nucleotides: 6. CDR3: CAISDRRGGDNEQFF. CDR3 nucleotides: TGTGCCATCAGTGACCGTCGGGGGGGGGACAATGAGCAGTTCTTC.

The chain employs TRBV5-6 and TRBJ1-2; weak D call: TRBD1 (6 bases). The V end was cut by 4 bases, the J end by 0 bases, with 13 bases between. CDR1 is SGHDT, CDR2 YYEEEE, per germline. This CDR3 contains 15 residues. CDR3 amino acids: CASSEGQSPNYGYTF. The CDR3 DNA is TGTGCCAGCAGCGAAGGACAGAGCCCTAACTATGGCTACACCTTC.

A few counts support this clone. The rearrangement joins TRBV9 to TRBJ2-7; possible D gene TRBD2, 6 bases. Germline V gene data show CDR1 as SGDLS and CDR2 as YYNGEE. CDR3 length equals 13 residues. Trimming stripped 3 bases from V and 1 base from J, with 8 bases between. Here the CDR3 reads CASSAGGSYEQYF. In nucleotides, the CDR3 is TGTGCCAGCAGCGCCGGGGGTTCCTACGAGCAGTACTTC.

Turning to this clone: Other DNA sequences in the sample encode the same CDR3. The J gene is TRBJ2-1, the V gene TRBV7-2; TRBD1 matches at 7 bases. The germline gives CDR1 SGHTA, CDR2 FQGNSA. Trimming cost V 1 base and J 2 bases; bases outside gene matches: 2. The CDR3 sequence is 15 residues long. Here the CDR3 reads CASSLGQGPYNEQFF. Written as DNA, the CDR3 is TGTGCCAGCAGCTTAGGACAGGGCCCCTACAATGAGCAGTTCTTC.

This clone was counted many times. The V call is TRBV29-1, the J call TRBJ1-1; D is possibly TRBD1 (5 bases). V was shortened by 4 bases and J by 5 bases, with 8 bases between the two germline ends. The CDR3 totals 11 residues. Germline V gene sequence: CDR1 SQVTM, CDR2 ANQGSEA. The DNA of the CDR3 is TGCAGCGTTGTCCAGGGTACTGAAGCTTTCTTT. Its protein product is CSVVQGTEAFF. Together with reference TRBV29-1 and TRBJ1-1, the CDR3 gives the full variable domain: SAVISQKPSRDICQRGTSLTIQCQVDSQVTMMFWYRQQPGQSLTLIATANQGSEATYESGFVIDKFPISRPNLTFSTLTVSNMSPEDSSIYLCSVVQGTEAFFGQGTRLTVV.

This clone was seen a handful of times. This chain links TRBV5-1 with TRBJ2-3; D not resolved. Germline V gene lookup returns CDR1 SGHRS and CDR2 YFSETQ. V was pared by 0 bases and J by 3 bases, with 8 bases between. CDR3 length: 14 amino acids. The CDR3 protein is CASSLVQSTDTQYF. In DNA form, the CDR3 reads TGCGCCAGCAGCTTGGTACAGTCTACAGATACGCAGTATTTT.

This rearrangement joins TRBV4-2 to TRBJ2-4; D possibly corresponds to TRBD2 (5 bases). CDR1 is LGHNA, CDR2 YNFKEQ, per germline. With 5 bases removed from V and 0 bases from J, the gap between germline ends came to 14 bases. CDR3 size: 16 residues. The CDR3 region has the DNA TGTGCCAGCAGCGTCCGGGATGAACGAGCCAAAAACATTCAGTACTTC. This codes for CASSVRDERAKNIQYF.

This clone has only a few counts. This may arise from a read error, as a much more abundant clone is one base away. Different DNA sequences within this sample yield the same CDR3. This sequence joins TRBV7-3 and TRBJ2-2; no clear D gene. Germline lookup yields CDR1 SGHTA and CDR2 FQGTGA. The CDR3 consists of 12 residues. V lost 4 bases and J lost 6, with 6 bases in between. Here the CDR3 DNA reads TGTGCCAGCAGCTCCGTCCCCGGGGAGCTGTTTTTT. Residues: CASSSVPGELFF.

This clone was seen a few times. V gene TRBV7-2 combines with J gene TRBJ1-1; D gene ambiguous. Deletions cut 3 bases from V and 1 base from J, with 6 bases between. The CDR3 contains 13 residues. Germline V lookup: CDR1 SGHTA, CDR2 FQGNSA. This CDR3 is CASSFTENTEAFF. The CDR3 DNA is TGTGCCAGCAGCTTCACAGAGAACACTGAAGCTTTCTTT.

This clone has only a few counts. One end of the junction does not line up with germline, which may come from a read error. This rearrangement joins TRBV19 to TRBJ1-1; maybe TRBD1 (5 bases). Germline loops: CDR1 LNHDA, CDR2 SQIVND (reference sequence). CDR3 length: 13 amino acids. The chain's CDR3 is CASSIVTRQNALF. The CDR3 bases are TGTGCCAGTAGTATCGTGACAAGACAGAACGCTTTATTT.

This clone was counted ten times or more. The chain recombines TRBV30 with TRBJ1-1; possible D gene TRBD1, 6 bases. The CDR3 is made up of 14 amino acids. Germline CDR1 reads GTSNPN; CDR2 reads SVGIG (reference sequence). Trimming removed 0 bases at V and 5 bases at J, with 13 bases between. The CDR3 region has the DNA TGTGCCTGGAGTGTACAAGGGGGAAGAACTGAAGCTTTCTTT. This encodes CAWSVQGGRTEAFF.

The chain joins TRBV15 to TRBJ1-4; no clear D gene. The CDR3 has 14 amino acids. V shed 4 bases and J shed 7 bases, with 13 bases lying between them. Looked up from germline, CDR1 is LNHNV and CDR2 is YYDKDF (reference sequence). CDR3 nucleotide sequence: TGTGCCACCAGCACAAGACCCCAGGTTGAAAAACTGTTTTTT. Its translation: CATSTRPQVEKLFF.

The sample holds a few counts of this clone. The rearrangement links TRBV7-3 to TRBJ1-1; 9 bases are a match to TRBD1. Germline CDR1 SGHTA, CDR2 FQGTGA. The CDR3 runs 14 residues. V shed 5 bases, J shed 4 bases, and the junction held 5 bases outside the gene matches. The CDR3 coding sequence is TGTGCCAGCAGCGCACAGGGGGCGAGCACTGAAGCTTTCTTT. Protein sequence: CASSAQGASTEAFF.

The rearrangement uses TRBV27 and TRBJ2-1; TRBD1 matches 8 bases. Trimming removed 5 bases from V and 0 bases from J; junction bases left unmatched: 6. This CDR3 comprises 16 residues. Per germline, CDR1 MNHEY and CDR2 SMNVEV (reference sequence). CDR3 sequence reads: CASSDRTGSSYNEQFF. As DNA, the CDR3 is TGTGCCAGCAGTGACCGGACAGGGAGCTCCTACAATGAGCAGTTCTTC.

This clone was seen more than once but under ten times. The V and J genes are TRBV5-6 and TRBJ2-3; 11 positions agree with TRBD1. Germline values: CDR1 SGHDT, CDR2 YYEEEE. This CDR3 comprises 17 residues. J gave up 3 bases and V 3 bases, and 9 bases lay outside the gene matches. The CDR3 DNA is TGTGCCAGCAGCTATCGAACCGGGACAGGGGGAACAGATACGCAGTATTTT. Protein product: CASSYRTGTGGTDTQYF.

The chain recombines TRBV7-2 with TRBJ1-5; tentative D call: TRBD1 (5 bases). The germline CDR1 and CDR2 sequences are SGHTA and FQGNSA. The CDR3 runs 12 residues. Trimming removed 8 bases from V and 2 bases from J, with 7 bases in between. The CDR3 spells CASGRGNQPQHF. CDR3 in DNA: TGTGCCAGCGGCAGGGGCAATCAGCCCCAGCATTTT.

This clone occurred a few times. CDR3 sequence: CASSKRGGRSGDTEAFF. The CDR3 region has the DNA TGTGCCAGCAGCAAAAGGGGGGGCAGGAGCGGAGACACTGAAGCTTTCTTT. This chain links TRBV7-3 with TRBJ1-1; possibly TRBD1 for D (6 bases). V lost 5 bases and J lost 3, with 22 bases in between. The CDR3 is 17 amino acids. The V gene's germline CDR1 is SGHTA and CDR2 FQGTGA.

This clone was seen more than once but under ten times. The rearrangement uses TRBV30 and TRBJ2-5, with D unresolved. The CDR3 contains 12 residues. CDR1 and CDR2 (germline): GTSNPN, SVGIG (reference sequence). V was pared by 2 bases and J by 5 bases, with 9 bases between. The CDR3 DNA follows: TGTGCCTGGAGTCGGCGGAAGGAGACCCAGTACTTC. Its protein product is CAWSRRKETQYF.

This clone was recorded a few times. The J gene is TRBJ1-5, the V gene TRBV2; no firm D call. Germline V gives CDR1 SNHLY, CDR2 FYNNEI. This CDR3 comprises 15 residues. The germline V and J ends were trimmed by 3 bases and 3 bases, with 12 bases remaining between them. This CDR3 is CASSDGRLSNQPQHF. Here the CDR3 DNA reads TGTGCCAGCAGTGATGGGAGACTTTCCAATCAGCCCCAGCATTTT. The full variable domain, with the rest looked up from reference TRBV2 and TRBJ1-5, is EPEVTQTPSHQVTQMGQEVILRCVPISNHLYFYWYRQILGQKVEFLVSFYNNEISEKSEIFDDQFSVERPDGSNFTLKIRSTKLEDSAMYFCASSDGRLSNQPQHFGDGTRLSIL.

This clone was detected a few times. This chain links TRBV6-5 with TRBJ2-4, with a possible D match to TRBD1 (6 bases). V lost 6 bases, J lost 9 bases, and 15 bases lay in between. CDR3 size: 13 residues. Looked up from germline, CDR1 is MNHEY and CDR2 is SVGAGI. The CDR3 loop reads CASSRRDTGIQYF. Written as DNA, the CDR3 is TGTGCCAGCAGCCGCCGGGACACAGGCATTCAGTACTTC.